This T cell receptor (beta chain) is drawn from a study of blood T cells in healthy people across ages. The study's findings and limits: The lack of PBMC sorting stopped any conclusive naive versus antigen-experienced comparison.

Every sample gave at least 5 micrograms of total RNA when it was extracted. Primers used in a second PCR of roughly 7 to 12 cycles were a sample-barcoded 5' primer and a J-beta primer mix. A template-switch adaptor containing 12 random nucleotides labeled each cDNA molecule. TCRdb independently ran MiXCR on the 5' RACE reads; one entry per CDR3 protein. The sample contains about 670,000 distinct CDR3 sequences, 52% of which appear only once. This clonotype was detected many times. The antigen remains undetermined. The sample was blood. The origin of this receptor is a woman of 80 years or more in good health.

The CDR3 nucleotides read TGTGCCAGCAGGCGAGGGGGACAGGACACTGAAGCTTTCTTT. It encodes CASRRGGQDTEAFF. The chain employs TRBV7-2 and TRBJ1-1, with TRBD1 matching 8 bases. This CDR3 has 14 amino acids. Germline-derived CDR1 and CDR2 are SGHTA and FQGNSA. V lost 6 bases and J lost 3; bases outside the gene matches: 6.